A single sample gave rise to the 10 T cell receptor beta chains below, sequenced in a study of blood T cell repertoires in COVID-19. Sequencing was performed with immunoSEQ multiplex PCR; in TCRdb, only in-frame clones are kept and a portion is missing. This repertoire shows a few hundred thousand clones, around 90% found once; its top ten account for nearly 6.5%. Sequencing used peripheral blood. The receptor source for this set is a man between 18 and 29 years old who had recovered from COVID-19.

In its sample, this clone was seen once. This sequence joins TRBV2 and TRBJ2-7, with 12 bases that match TRBD2. Germline CDR1 and CDR2: SNHLY and FYNNEI. J lost 6 bases, V lost 6 bases, and 18 bases had no gene match. This CDR3 has 18 amino acids. CDR3: CASSFVTSGSIGWGEQYF. The CDR3 nucleotides read TGTGCCAGCAGCTTCGTGACTAGCGGGAGTATTGGTTGGGGCGAGCAGTACTTC.

This clone has a single count. This chain joins TRBV27 and TRBJ2-3; no reliable D call. Looked up from germline, CDR1 is MNHEY and CDR2 is SMNVEV (reference sequence). Trimming removed 2 bases from V and 3 bases from J, with 12 bases in between. The CDR3 has 15 amino acids. Here the CDR3 reads CASSLASRYTDTQYF. The CDR3 DNA follows: TGTGCCAGCAGTTTAGCGAGTCGGTATACAGATACGCAGTATTTT.

This clone was picked up one time. V and J are TRBV2 and TRBJ1-2; D unclear. Trimming pared 3 bases from V and 9 bases from J, leaving 20 bases between. The CDR3 covers 15 residues. Looked up from germline, CDR1 is SNHLY and CDR2 is FYNNEI. CDR3 sequence (DNA): TGTGCCAGCAGTGATCGTCTGGTAGCTGAGGGTAGCTACACCTTC. It yields the protein CASSDRLVAEGSYTF.

Only one count was recorded for this clone. The CDR3 here is CASSPAPGDDYEQYF. CDR3 DNA sequence: TGCGCCAGCAGCCCTGCCCCGGGGGACGACTACGAGCAGTACTTC. The J gene is TRBJ2-7, the V gene TRBV5-1; maybe TRBD2 (6 bases). Germline CDR1 is SGHRS and CDR2 is YFSETQ. The CDR3 sequence is 15 residues long. V lost 4 bases and J 3 bases, leaving 17 bases between the germline ends. Combining the CDR3 with reference TRBV5-1 and TRBJ2-7 gives the whole variable domain KAGVTQTPRYLIKTRGQQVTLSCSPISGHRSVSWYQQTPGQGLQFLFEYFSETQRNKGNFPGRFSGRQFSNSRSEMNVSTLELGDSALYLCASSPAPGDDYEQYFGPGTRLTVT.

The CDR3 sequence: CAWIGSYEQYF. The CDR3 nucleotides are TGTGCCTGGATCGGGAGCTACGAGCAGTACTTC. The chain links TRBV30 to TRBJ2-7, with D tentatively TRBD2 (6 bases). From germline, CDR1 is GTSNPN and CDR2 SVGIG (reference sequence). The V end lost 4 bases, the J end lost 3 bases, and 7 bases lay between the germline ends. This CDR3 comprises 11 residues.

The chain combines TRBV7-6 with TRBJ2-7; D remains ambiguous. The germline V gene encodes CDR1 SGHVS and CDR2 FNYEAQ. The CDR3 contains 15 residues. Trimming took 5 bases from V and 5 from J, leaving 19 bases between them. Here the CDR3 DNA reads TGTGCCAGCAGCCACCGGCCTAGAGGTGGCGACGAGCAGTACTTC. As protein: CASSHRPRGGDEQYF.

This chain uses TRBV7-6 with TRBJ2-3; 13 positions match TRBD2. J was trimmed by 2 bases and V by 3 bases; bases with no gene match: 2. Germline V lookup: CDR1 SGHVS, CDR2 FNYEAQ. This CDR3 contains 16 residues. CDR3 nucleotide sequence: TGTGCCAGCAGCTTGGGGACTAGCGGGGTCACAGATACGCAGTATTTT. This translates into CASSLGTSGVTDTQYF. Filled out from reference TRBV7-6 and TRBJ2-3, the complete variable domain reads GAGVSQSPRYKVTKRGQDVALRCDPISGHVSLYWYRQALGQGPEFLTYFNYEAQQDKSGLPNDRFSAERPEGSISTLTIQRTEQRDSAMYRCASSLGTSGVTDTQYFGPGTRLTVL.

This chain links TRBV7-9 with TRBJ1-5; D may be TRBD1 (5 bases). CDR1 is SEHNR and CDR2 is FQNEAQ in the germline V gene (reference sequence). The CDR3 length is 11 residues. The V end was cut by 1 base, the J end by 11 bases, with 6 bases between. The CDR3 region is CASSLGGAQHF. CDR3 DNA: TGTGCCAGCAGCTTAGGGGGGGCCCAGCATTTT.

The genes are TRBV5-6 and TRBJ2-7; D is ambiguous. Germline V gene lookup returns CDR1 SGHDT and CDR2 YYEEEE. Deletions cut 0 bases from V and 0 bases from J, with 7 bases between. The CDR3 is made up of 14 amino acids. The CDR3 DNA sequence: TGTGCCAGCAGCTTGGCGTCAGGCTCCTACGAGCAGTACTTC. Residues: CASSLASGSYEQYF.

In its sample, this clone was seen a few times. This rearrangement joins TRBV5-1 to TRBJ1-5; the match to TRBD1 covers 8 bases. Germline CDR1 is SGHRS and CDR2 is YFSETQ. There are 15 residues in the CDR3. Trimming took 0 bases from V and 4 from J; bases not matched to a gene: 3. Here the CDR3 DNA reads TGCGCCAGCAGCTTGGGACAGGGGTGGAATCAGCCCCAGCATTTT. Amino acids: CASSLGQGWNQPQHF.